Below, one T cell receptor beta chain is given with its context. Its antigen is currently not known. Nothing much larger sits one base from this clone, and base qualities are not available. The sample is drawn from a study of PD-L1 blockade in urothelial cancer (dated by TCRdb to about 2017). The study in broad terms: Every patient began therapy in about 2014 and was given atezolizumab 1,200 mg intravenously every 3 weeks. About 90% of the 29 patients were identified as males with urothelial cancer of bladder origin, and a prior smoking history was reported by 18 of 29 patients. An ECOG performance status of 0 or 1 was recorded for the patients, and 0 to 3 prior chemotherapy regimens had been received by the patients. Blood samples were analyzed at two time points: 3 weeks after treatment start (second dose) and 6 weeks after treatment start. Blood samples gave median yields of 141,255 T cells and approximately 80,000 unique TCRs, along with a median clonality of roughly 0.08. The study, an exploratory multi-omic analysis, examined somatic, immune and clinical correlates of response to PD-L1 blockade with atezolizumab in urothelial cancer. Pretreatment tumor samples, along with matched peripheral blood serially collected before and after atezolizumab treatment, were subjected to TCR sequencing. Durable clinical benefit was defined as a progression-free survival longer than 6 months, and TCR features were additionally tested against progression-free survival and overall survival. In the same patients, pretreatment tumors underwent whole exome sequencing and RNA sequencing in addition to TCR sequencing. Under ten patients reached durable clinical benefit, while some 20 patients did not. Pretreatment blood TCR-seq was available for under 35 patients, at least one posttreatment blood collection was obtained for roughly 25 patients, and tumor TCR-seq was available for roughly 25 patients.

The paper as a whole reports these results and caveats: Because the sample size was small (n = 29) and many of the analyses were exploratory, the results are meant to be hypothesis-generating. Improved progression-free and overall survival was associated with having pretreatment peripheral blood TCR clonality below the median. At 3 weeks after the start of treatment, tumor-associated TCR clones in peripheral blood had expanded more in patients with durable benefit (n of about 22, p = 0.022).

Synthetic TCR analog templates were spiked into each PCR so that absolute template abundance could be estimated from read counts. Using the immunoSEQ assay, TCRbeta CDR3 regions were amplified from genomic DNA with bias-controlled V and J gene primers. Sequencing of rearranged TCRbeta segments was performed at approximately 20X coverage. The authors' pipeline ran thus. Clustering was used to correct sequencing errors, and CDR3s were annotated against IMGT so that V, D and J genes could be assigned. Only productive TCRbeta rearrangements were used in downstream analyses, excluding out-of-frame or stop-codon sequences. To compute clonality, Shannon entropy was normalized by the log of the number of unique productive sequences and then subtracted from one. Fisher's exact test with Benjamini-Hochberg correction, using a cutoff of adjusted p below 0.01, was how clones that differed between time points or between blood and tumor were identified. TCRdb's version of the immuneACCESS table is confined to in-frame rearrangements and falls short of the full clone set. An unresolved V gene accounts for under half of the shortfall where checked; the remainder is of unknown origin. The DNA was the basis for D and trimming; V, J and clone size are from that table. Here the sample has 83,000 or so clones; roughly 85% occur a single time. The ten largest clones add up to roughly 8% of the sample.

The CDR3, cysteine through phenylalanine, is 16 amino acids long. CDR3 DNA only is kept here, 48 bases in frame from base 1. Trimming takes 1 base from V and 0 bases from J, and the germline ends sit 11 bases apart. CDR1 and CDR2 (SGHRS, YFSETQ) derive from the germline V gene. This specimen's time point label, per the study, means: peripheral blood 6 weeks after treatment start. The cohort included 29 patients with locally advanced or metastatic urothelial carcinoma who were treated at Memorial Sloan Kettering on a trial protocol. Peripheral blood mononuclear cells were collected pretreatment and during treatment, with between 1 and 8 total time points per patient. The Qiagen DNeasy Blood extraction kit was used to purify genomic DNA from total PBMCs and tumor samples. PBMCs were collected pretreatment and during treatment, and were isolated and stored as previously described.

The sample consisted of PBMCs, taken around atezolizumab (anti-PD-L1) treatment. The receptor's source is a man aged 70 or older with urothelial cancer. The chain is made from TRBV5-1 and TRBJ2-1; 5 matching bases give a weak D call of TRBD1. In nucleotide form, the sequence is TGCGCCAGCAGCTTGAGACAGCCGACCTCCTACAATGAGCAGTTCTTC. It codes for CASSLRQPTSYNEQFF.